This TCR beta chain was observed in a study of blood T cell repertoires in COVID-19. Turning to the study itself: Acute-phase and convalescent COVID-19 samples originated in the United States, Italy and Spain. In each case, the material was cDNA or gDNA derived from T cells, B-cell-depleted T cells, or PBMCs.

The CDR3 is 20 amino acids. V was pared by 5 bases and J by 0 bases, with 23 bases between. From germline, CDR1 is LNHDA and CDR2 SQIVND (reference sequence). In the original workflow: Estimated nucleated cell counts came from reference gene primer amplification. Profiled with immunoSEQ multiplex PCR; TCRdb holds only in-frame clones, not every one. The DNA gave D and trimming, while V, J and clone size come from that table. The sample holds hundreds of thousands of clones, approximately 80% seen once. The chain joins TRBV19 to TRBJ2-6; perhaps TRBD1 as D (5 bases). The TCR comes from a man in his forties with acute or convalescent COVID-19. Material for sequencing was peripheral blood. The CDR3 region is CASSRRTLSLINSGANVLTF. The CDR3 DNA is TGTGCCAGTAGTCGTCGGACACTCAGTCTCATAAACTCTGGGGCCAACGTCCTGACTTTC.